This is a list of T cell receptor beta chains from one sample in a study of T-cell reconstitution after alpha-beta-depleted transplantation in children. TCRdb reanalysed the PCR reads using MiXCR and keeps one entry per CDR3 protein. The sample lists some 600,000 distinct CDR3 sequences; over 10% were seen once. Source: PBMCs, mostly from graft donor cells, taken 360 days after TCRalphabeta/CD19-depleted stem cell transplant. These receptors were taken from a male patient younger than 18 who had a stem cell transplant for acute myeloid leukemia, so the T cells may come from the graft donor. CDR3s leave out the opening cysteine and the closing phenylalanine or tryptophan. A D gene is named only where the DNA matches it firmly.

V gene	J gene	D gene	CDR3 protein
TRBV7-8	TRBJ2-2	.	ASSLVASAGELF
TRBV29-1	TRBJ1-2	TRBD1	SVPTGVNYGYT
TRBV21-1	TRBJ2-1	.	ASSLPPGEYNEQF
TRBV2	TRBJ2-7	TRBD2	AGGPGLAYEQY
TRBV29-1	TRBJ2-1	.	SVDLRGNEQF
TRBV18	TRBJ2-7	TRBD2	ASSGTPGLAGGQYYEQY
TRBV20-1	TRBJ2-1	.	SAIRAGAYNEQF
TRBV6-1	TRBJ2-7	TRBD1	ASSPRTGWHEQY
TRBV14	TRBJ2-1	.	ASSQIGVNEQF
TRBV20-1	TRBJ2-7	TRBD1	SASRDRLPYEQY
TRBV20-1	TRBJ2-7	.	SAYGTAFYEQY
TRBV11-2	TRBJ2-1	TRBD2	ASSSKEAGGSSYNEQF
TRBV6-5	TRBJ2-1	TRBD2	ASSYDTSGSYNEEF
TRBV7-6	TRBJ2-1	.	ASSSRPGSSYNEQF
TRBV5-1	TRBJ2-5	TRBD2	ASSLAASGNEETQY
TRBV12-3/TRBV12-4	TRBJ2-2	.	ASSPPVAIAGELF
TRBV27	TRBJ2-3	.	ASSLRRWDTQY
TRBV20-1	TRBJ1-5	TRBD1	SARAQQGALNQPQH
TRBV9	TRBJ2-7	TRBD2	ASSGLLAGSYEQY
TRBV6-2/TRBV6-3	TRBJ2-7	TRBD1	ASSYSTGSEQY
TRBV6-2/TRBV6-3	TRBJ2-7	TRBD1	ASSYLGTGKTYEQY
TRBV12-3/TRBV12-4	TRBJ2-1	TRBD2	ASSSTSGKSYNEQF
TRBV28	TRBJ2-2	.	ASSLPPAGELF
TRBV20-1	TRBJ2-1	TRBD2	SAGGGTSGRSYYNEQF
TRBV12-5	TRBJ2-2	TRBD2	ASAPSEREGAGELF
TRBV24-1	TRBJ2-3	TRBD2	ATSPPPGGTDTQY
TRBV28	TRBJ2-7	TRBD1	ASSSGTGRHEQY
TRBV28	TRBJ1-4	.	ASSLFGTANFNEKLF
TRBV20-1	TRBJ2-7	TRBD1	SARVLGTGIGYEQY
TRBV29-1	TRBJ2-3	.	SVAERAGGLSTDTQY
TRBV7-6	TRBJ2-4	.	ASSLEGPLGIQY
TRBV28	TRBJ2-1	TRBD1	ASRASVGQGIYNEQF
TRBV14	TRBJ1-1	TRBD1	ASSQAGGLPGQGATEAF
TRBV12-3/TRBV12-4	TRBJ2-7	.	ASSPHRSYEQY
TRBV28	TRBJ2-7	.	ASRRRQGGEQY
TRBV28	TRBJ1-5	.	ASSLSSGLGSNQPQH
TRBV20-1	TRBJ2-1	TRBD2	SAAAGAGYNEQF
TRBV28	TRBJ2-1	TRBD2	ASSPSAGGPGNEQF
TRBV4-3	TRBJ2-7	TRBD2	ASSQGLAGPTYEQY
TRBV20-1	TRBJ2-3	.	SRWETSTDTQY
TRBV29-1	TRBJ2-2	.	SVRDTGELF
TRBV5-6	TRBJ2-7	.	ASSLLKIWDTSYEQY
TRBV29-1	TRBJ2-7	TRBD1	SAAGQGGLYEQY
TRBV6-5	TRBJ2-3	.	ASSYGFRTDTQY
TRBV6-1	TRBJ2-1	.	ATEGGSSSYNEQF
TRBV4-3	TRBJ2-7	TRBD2	ASSSTGTSPHSEQY
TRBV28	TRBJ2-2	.	ASHAPADPRAGELF
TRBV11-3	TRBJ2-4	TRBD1	ASSLVSGGLGTGAFLAKNIQY
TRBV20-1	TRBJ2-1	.	SGEGGTGRSEQF
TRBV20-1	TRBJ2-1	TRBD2	SARWREGRNEQF
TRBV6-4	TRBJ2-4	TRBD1	ASPRGQGLGDIQY